This record looks at one TCR beta chain sequence and its context. As yet, its antigen is unknown. The data belong to a study of OX40 agonist ivuxolimab in advanced cancers. Across the whole study: Age averaged around 60 years (range roughly 23 to 90), and about 86% were male. Participants could have had prior anti-PD-1, anti-PD-L1 or anti-CTLA-4 therapy, and around 43% had some.

General study results and limits: Some nonresponders additionally presented with little normalized T-cell clonal expansion.

Enrollment shut out patients with autoimmune disease history or systemic immunosuppression. The germline V gene encodes CDR1 MNHEY and CDR2 SMNVEV (reference sequence). Trimming took 0 bases from V and 9 from J; bases not matched to a gene: 14. The CDR3 has 19 amino acids. Repertoires were generated with immunoSEQ multiplex PCR, while TCRdb's copy carries only in-frame clones and drops some. Of tens of thousands of clones listed, roughly 88% are singletons. The specimen was CD4+ or CD8+ T cells sorted from blood, collected in a trial of the OX40 agonist ivuxolimab. This clonotype was obtained from an adult with an advanced solid tumor such as melanoma, head and neck, liver or kidney cancer. The genes are TRBV27 and TRBJ2-3; 14 nucleotides match TRBD2. CDR3 DNA: TGTGCCAGCAGTTTATCCGCCCCGGGACTAGCGGGGGCCCAGGGCACGCAGTATTTT. Its protein product is CASSLSAPGLAGAQGTQYF.